These 23 T cell receptor beta chains share one sample of origin, sequenced in a study of CD8 T cells in Susac syndrome. RNA totalling about 0.45 to 1 ug underwent reverse transcription with random hexamers. TCRdb analysed the immunoSEQ multiplex PCR reads with MiXCR anew, one entry per CDR3 protein. The sample yields around 150,000 distinct CDR3 sequences, roughly 93% seen once. Specimen: CD4+ T cells from PBMCs. The source of these receptors is a human donor in good health.

DNA for the CDR3: TGTGCCAGCAGCCCCACTGACAGGGCCCAAGCTTTCTTT. Protein sequence: CASSPTDRAQAFF. The chain carries TRBV3-1 and TRBJ1-1, with 7 nucleotides matching TRBD1. The CDR3 spans 13 residues. Looked up from germline, CDR1 is LGHDT and CDR2 is YNNKEL (reference sequence). V lost 4 bases and J lost 9; bases outside the gene matches: 8.

V and J are TRBV4-2 and TRBJ1-5; no clear D. V gave up 0 bases and J gave up 6 bases, with 9 bases separating them. Germline CDR1 reads LGHNA; CDR2 reads YNFKEQ. The CDR3 has 14 residues. The CDR3 sequence: CASSQERVGQPQHF. Here the CDR3 DNA reads TGTGCCAGCAGCCAAGAGAGGGTGGGTCAGCCCCAGCATTTT.

The V gene is TRBV2, the J gene TRBJ1-1; D is unresolved. V shed 5 bases and J shed 1 base, with 8 bases lying between them. Germline V lookup: CDR1 SNHLY, CDR2 FYNNEI. This CDR3 contains 13 residues. The chain's CDR3 is CASSYTENTEAFF. CDR3 DNA sequence: TGTGCCAGCAGTTATACAGAGAACACTGAAGCTTTCTTT.

The chain couples TRBV7-8 to TRBJ2-7; D is possibly TRBD1 (5 bases). The CDR3 consists of 14 residues. Germline V gene lookup returns CDR1 SGHVS and CDR2 FQNEAQ. Trimming cost V 4 bases and J 2 bases, with 12 bases left between them. The DNA of the CDR3 is TGTGCCAGCAGCTACCCAGGGATTACCTACGAGCAGTACTTC. Protein sequence: CASSYPGITYEQYF.

For this clonotype: The junction shows a germline mismatch at one end, possibly a read error. The chain joins TRBV18 to TRBJ1-3; D remains unclear. This CDR3 spans 14 amino acids. Germline lookup yields CDR1 KGHSH and CDR2 LQKENI. DNA of the CDR3: TGCTGCAGCTCACCACCGGTGCGGGAAAACACCATATATTTT. This translates into CCSSPPVRENTIYF.

This clonotype was picked up one time. V usage is TRBV3-1 and J usage is TRBJ2-7, with D possibly matching TRBD2 (6 bases). This CDR3 is 11 amino acids long. The V end was cut by 7 bases, the J end by 7 bases, with 11 bases between. Germline-derived CDR1 and CDR2 are LGHDT and YNNKEL (reference sequence). This chain's CDR3 is CASTGTEEQYF. CDR3 in DNA: TGTGCCAGCACCGGGACTGAAGAGCAGTACTTC.

The CDR3 reads CAWSSASTDTQYF. CDR3 DNA sequence: TGTGCCTGGAGTTCGGCTAGCACAGATACGCAGTATTTT. J is TRBJ2-3 and V is TRBV30; D not resolved. V was shortened by 2 bases and J by 0 bases, with 6 bases between the two germline ends. Germline CDR1 reads GTSNPN; CDR2 reads SVGIG (reference sequence). This CDR3 is built from 13 residues. The full variable domain, with the rest looked up from reference TRBV30 and TRBJ2-3, is SQTIHQWPATLVQPVGSPLSLECTVEGTSNPNLYWYRQAAGRGLQLLFYSVGIGQISSEVPQNLSASRPQDRQFILSSKKLLLSDSGFYLCAWSSASTDTQYFGPGTRLTVL.

This clonotype was picked up a small number of times. The V gene is TRBV20-1, the J gene TRBJ2-7, with a possible D match to TRBD2 (5 bases). The V and J ends lost 2 bases and 0 bases respectively, with 8 bases between them. The germline V gene encodes CDR1 DFQATT and CDR2 SNEGSKA (reference sequence). The CDR3 extends over 13 amino acids. This CDR3 is CSARPTNSYEQYF. In DNA form, the CDR3 reads TGCAGTGCTAGACCGACTAACTCCTACGAGCAGTACTTC.

The chain employs TRBV20-1 and TRBJ1-1; 8 bases map to TRBD1. V dropped 5 bases and J dropped 3; count of bases not matched to a gene: 5. The CDR3 totals 13 residues. Germline-derived CDR1 and CDR2 are DFQATT and SNEGSKA (reference sequence). The CDR3 DNA is TGCAGTGCTGACGGACAGGGCGACACTGAAGCTTTCTTT. Protein: CSADGQGDTEAFF.

The CDR3 sequence: CASSKQGASSEAFF. CDR3 DNA sequence: TGTGCCAGCAGCAAACAGGGGGCCTCCTCTGAAGCTTTCTTT. The V and J genes are TRBV12-3 or TRBV12-4 and TRBJ1-1; TRBD1 agrees at 9 bases. V lost 6 bases and J lost 6; bases outside the gene matches: 8. The CDR3 sequence is 14 residues long.

This chain links TRBV3-1 with TRBJ1-1; D uncertain. The ends were cut back, 0 bases at V and 1 base at J, with 3 bases in the middle. CDR1 and CDR2 from the germline V gene are LGHDT and YNNKEL (reference sequence). The CDR3 covers 13 residues. CDR3 sequence (DNA): TGTGCCAGCAGCCAAGAACAGAACACTGAAGCTTTCTTT. This translates into CASSQEQNTEAFF.

The genes are TRBV5-6 and TRBJ1-2; D might be TRBD1 (6 bases). The CDR3 consists of 13 residues. The V gene lost 5 bases and the J gene lost 7 bases, with 15 bases spanning the gap. CDR1 is SGHDT and CDR2 is YYEEEE in the germline V gene. CDR3 nucleotides: TGTGCCAGCAGTTATGCCGGGACAACTGGCTACACCTTC. This encodes CASSYAGTTGYTF.

This clonotype was observed once. This sequence joins TRBV5-1 and TRBJ1-4, with D uncertain. The CDR3 loop spans 14 amino acids. With 0 bases removed from V and 4 bases from J, the gap between germline ends came to 7 bases. CDR1 and CDR2 (germline): SGHRS, YFSETQ. The CDR3 reads CASSLGGFNEKLFF. The CDR3 DNA reads TGCGCCAGCAGCTTGGGAGGGTTTAATGAAAAACTGTTTTTT.

The V gene is TRBV5-4, the J gene TRBJ2-7; the match to TRBD1 covers 7 bases. Trimming cost V 4 bases and J 4 bases; bases outside gene matches: 8. The germline CDR1 and CDR2 sequences are SGHNT and YYREEE (reference sequence). The CDR3 covers 14 residues. CDR3 loop: CASSHGDRPYEQYF. CDR3 DNA: TGTGCCAGCAGCCACGGGGACAGACCGTACGAGCAGTACTTC.

The V gene is TRBV19, the J gene TRBJ2-7; the match to TRBD1 covers 10 bases. CDR3 length: 17 residues. Germline V gene lookup returns CDR1 LNHDA and CDR2 SQIVND (reference sequence). V dropped 4 bases and J dropped 2; count of bases not matched to a gene: 11. In DNA, the CDR3 is TGTGCCAGTAGTACCACCCTCGGACAGGGGGGGACCTACGAGCAGTACTTC. Its protein product is CASSTTLGQGGTYEQYF.

This rearrangement joins TRBV10-3 to TRBJ1-1; no clear D. The CDR3 has 13 residues. Germline V gene lookup returns CDR1 ENHRY and CDR2 SYGVKD. The germline V and J ends were trimmed by 1 base and 6 bases, with 9 bases remaining between them. The CDR3 protein is CAISEWAESEAFF. Written as DNA, the CDR3 is TGTGCCATCAGTGAGTGGGCAGAATCTGAAGCTTTCTTT.

The V and J genes are TRBV20-1 and TRBJ2-5, with TRBD2 matching 8 bases. CDR3 size: 14 residues. Germline V gene sequence: CDR1 DFQATT, CDR2 SNEGSKA (reference sequence). Germline trimming cut 5 bases from V and 0 bases from J; bases unmatched to any gene: 5. The CDR3 DNA follows: TGCAGTGCTTCCGCGGGGGGCCACCAAGAGACCCAGTACTTC. It translates to CSASAGGHQETQYF.

The rearrangement links TRBV5-1 to TRBJ1-1; weak D call: TRBD1 (6 bases). V shed 0 bases and J shed 0 bases, with 6 bases lying between them. This CDR3 has 14 residues. The germline V gene encodes CDR1 SGHRS and CDR2 YFSETQ. This CDR3 reads CASSLDRVNTEAFF. CDR3 DNA sequence: TGCGCCAGCAGCTTGGACAGGGTGAACACTGAAGCTTTCTTT. The whole variable domain, remainder taken from reference TRBV5-1 and TRBJ1-1, is KAGVTQTPRYLIKTRGQQVTLSCSPISGHRSVSWYQQTPGQGLQFLFEYFSETQRNKGNFPGRFSGRQFSNSRSEMNVSTLELGDSALYLCASSLDRVNTEAFFGQGTRLTVV.

This clonotype was counted a few times. A junction boundary mismatches the germline segment, possibly from a read error. J is TRBJ2-1 and V is TRBV5-1; TRBD1 matches at 7 bases. This CDR3 is built from 15 residues. CDR1 is SGHRS, CDR2 YFSETQ, per germline. The CDR3 region has the DNA TGTGCCAGCAGCCTGGGACAGAGCTCCTACAATGAGCAGTTCTTC. Its translation is CASSLGQSSYNEQFF.

V and J are TRBV20-1 and TRBJ2-5; TRBD1 is a possible D gene (5 bases). The germline V and J ends were trimmed by 6 bases and 5 bases, with 16 bases remaining between them. The germline V gene has CDR1 DFQATT and CDR2 SNEGSKA (reference sequence). This CDR3 region has 13 residues. The CDR3 DNA sequence: TGCAGTGCAAATTATGGGGCGGAGGAGACCCAGTACTTC. Its translation: CSANYGAEETQYF.

This chain links TRBV3-1 with TRBJ2-5, with TRBD2 identical over 7 bases. This CDR3 spans 13 amino acids. Germline-derived CDR1 and CDR2 are LGHDT and YNNKEL (reference sequence). V lost 6 bases, J lost 5 bases, and 6 bases stayed unmatched. In DNA, the CDR3 is TGTGCCAGCAGTAATAGGGAGGGGGAGACCCAGTACTTC. Its translation: CASSNREGETQYF.

The chain joins TRBV12-3 or TRBV12-4 to TRBJ2-2, with 8 bases lining up with TRBD2. The CDR3 totals 15 residues. V gave up 7 bases and J gave up 6 bases; unmatched junction bases: 10. DNA of the CDR3: TGTGCCAGCACCCCGTTGCGGGGGGCGGCCGGGGAGCTGTTTTTT. Translated: CASTPLRGAAGELFF.

The gene calls are TRBV27 and TRBJ1-6; 7 nucleotides line up with TRBD1. J gave up 8 bases and V 2 bases, and 3 bases lay outside the gene matches. Per the germline V gene, CDR1 is MNHEY and CDR2 is SMNVEV (reference sequence). This CDR3 is built from 14 residues. CDR3 coding DNA: TGTGCCAGCAGTTTAACAGGGGCCGATTCACCCCTCCACTTT. Amino acids: CASSLTGADSPLHF.